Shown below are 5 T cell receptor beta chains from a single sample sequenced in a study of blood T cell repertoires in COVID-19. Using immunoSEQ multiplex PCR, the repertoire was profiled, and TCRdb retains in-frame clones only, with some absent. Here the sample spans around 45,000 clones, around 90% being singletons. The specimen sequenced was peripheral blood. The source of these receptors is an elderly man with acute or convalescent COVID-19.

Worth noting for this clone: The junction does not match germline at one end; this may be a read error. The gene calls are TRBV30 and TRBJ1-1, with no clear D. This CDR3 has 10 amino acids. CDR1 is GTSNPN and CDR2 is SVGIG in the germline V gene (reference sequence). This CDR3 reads CGAGNTEAFF. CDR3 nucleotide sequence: TGCGGCGCAGGAAACACTGAAGCTTTCTTT.

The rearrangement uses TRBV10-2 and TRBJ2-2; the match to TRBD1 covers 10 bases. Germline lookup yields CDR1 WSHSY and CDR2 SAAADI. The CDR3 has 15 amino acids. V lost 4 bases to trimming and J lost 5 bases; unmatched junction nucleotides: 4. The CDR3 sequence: CASSAGTGVTGELFF. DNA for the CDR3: TGCGCCAGCAGTGCCGGGACAGGGGTTACCGGGGAGCTGTTTTTT.

CDR3 region: CASSLGLSSNEQYF. CDR3 DNA: TGCGCCAGCAGCTTGGGACTATCGTCCAACGAGCAGTACTTC. This chain uses TRBV5-1 with TRBJ2-7; tentatively, D is TRBD2 (5 bases). The V gene lost 0 bases and the J gene lost 5 bases, with 12 bases spanning the gap. The CDR3 spans 14 residues. Germline V gives CDR1 SGHRS, CDR2 YFSETQ.

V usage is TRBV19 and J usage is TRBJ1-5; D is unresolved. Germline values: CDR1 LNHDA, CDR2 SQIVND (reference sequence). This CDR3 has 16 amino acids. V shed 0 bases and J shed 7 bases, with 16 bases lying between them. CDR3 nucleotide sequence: TGTGCCAGTAGTATAGATACCGGAGGAACCCGGCAGCCCCAGCATTTT. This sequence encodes CASSIDTGGTRQPQHF. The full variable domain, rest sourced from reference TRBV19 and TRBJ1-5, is DGGITQSPKYLFRKEGQNVTLSCEQNLNHDAMYWYRQDPGQGLRLIYYSQIVNDFQKGDIAEGYSVSREKKESFPLTVTSAQKNPTAFYLCASSIDTGGTRQPQHFGDGTRLSIL.

CDR3 in DNA: TGTGCCAGCAGCCAAGATTGGGGGGACTCTGGAAACACCATATATTTT. As protein: CASSQDWGDSGNTIYF. This chain joins TRBV3-1 (or the pseudogene TRBV3-2) and TRBJ1-3, with TRBD1 as a possible D gene (5 bases). This CDR3 spans 16 amino acids. CDR1 LGHDT and CDR2 YNNKEL come from the germline V gene (reference sequence). Between the trimmed V and J ends, which lost 0 bases and 0 bases, there was a span of 9 bases.